This record concerns one T cell receptor (beta chain) sequence. The antigen is not known. RNA was extracted and reverse transcribed into cDNA as the sequencing template. TCRdb keeps only in-frame clones here, not all; method: immunoSEQ multiplex PCR. The data show 100,000 to 120,000 clones, approximately 59% seen once. PBMCs yielded sorted CD4+ and CD8+ T cells. This sample was included in a study of CD8+ T cells in alopecia areata. Study outcomes and limitations: Clarity of TCR sharing across patients fell short of that in mice, possibly HLA-related. Scalp sample data also include resident alphabeta T cells from normal skin.

This CDR3 spans 15 amino acids. Trimming removed 0 bases from V and 0 bases from J, with 7 bases in between. CDR1 and CDR2 (germline): SGDLS, YYNGEE. The chain couples TRBV9 to TRBJ2-1; D not resolved. The receptor comes from a human donor in good health. Sequencing was done on a sample of CD8+ T cells sorted from blood. The CDR3 coding sequence is TGTGCCAGCAGCGTAGCCAGGAGCTCCTACAATGAGCAGTTCTTC. This sequence encodes CASSVARSSYNEQFF.